Presented here are 22 T cell receptor beta chains from one specimen sequenced in a study of blood T cell repertoires in COVID-19. Assay: immunoSEQ multiplex PCR; the TCRdb copy retains only in-frame clones and omits some. The table shows around 100,000 clones, with around 79% occurring only once. Sequenced material: peripheral blood. The receptors were gathered from a man between 65 and 79 years old with active or convalescent COVID-19.

The chain employs TRBV5-1 and TRBJ2-1, with D perhaps TRBD2 (6 bases). CDR3 length: 18 amino acids. Trimming shortened V by 2 bases and J by 6 bases, and 24 bases separated the two germline ends. The germline V gene encodes CDR1 SGHRS and CDR2 YFSETQ. The CDR3 bases are TGCGCCAGCAGCTTTTTTGGAGGTAGAGGGAGGTCCCCCAATGAGCAGTTCTTC. Translation gives CASSFFGGRGRSPNEQFF. Combining the CDR3 with reference TRBV5-1 and TRBJ2-1 gives the whole variable domain KAGVTQTPRYLIKTRGQQVTLSCSPISGHRSVSWYQQTPGQGLQFLFEYFSETQRNKGNFPGRFSGRQFSNSRSEMNVSTLELGDSALYLCASSFFGGRGRSPNEQFFGPGTRLTVL.

The V call is TRBV5-1, the J call TRBJ1-4; 9 bases are shared with TRBD1. Per germline, CDR1 SGHRS and CDR2 YFSETQ. Trimming removed 2 bases from V and 6 bases from J; junction bases left unmatched: 8. The CDR3 is 16 amino acids. CDR3 DNA: TGCGCCAGCAGCTTCGGGACAGGGAAAAGGGATGAAAAACTGTTTTTT. This gives the protein CASSFGTGKRDEKLFF.

V gene TRBV24-1 combines with J gene TRBJ2-2, with TRBD1 as a possible D gene (5 bases). The CDR3 has 16 amino acids. CDR1 and CDR2 (germline): KGHDR, SFDVKD. V was cut by 2 bases and J by 1 base, with 10 bases left in between. CDR3 nucleotides: TGTGCCACCAGTGATTCCTCAGGGAAGAACACCGGGGAGCTGTTTTTT. It specifies CATSDSSGKNTGELFF.

This clone was seen more than once but under ten times. The V and J genes are TRBV2 and TRBJ2-1, with D perhaps TRBD2 (5 bases). The CDR3 totals 14 residues. CDR1 SNHLY and CDR2 FYNNEI come from the germline V gene. Trimming shortened V by 0 bases and J by 8 bases, and 11 bases separated the two germline ends. CDR3 amino acids: CASSEAGRGDEQFF. CDR3 coding DNA: TGTGCCAGCAGTGAAGCGGGGAGAGGCGATGAGCAGTTCTTC.

This clone was detected only a few times. The V and J genes are TRBV30 and TRBJ1-3, with D perhaps matching TRBD1 (6 bases). Per the germline V gene, CDR1 is GTSNPN and CDR2 is SVGIG (reference sequence). The CDR3 loop spans 16 amino acids. V lost 3 bases and J 0 bases, leaving 15 bases between the germline ends. The CDR3 region is CAWRTTTGFSGNTIYF. Written as DNA, the CDR3 is TGTGCCTGGAGGACAACGACAGGCTTCTCTGGAAACACCATATATTTT.

About this clone: The sample has other DNA sequences that encode this CDR3 too. The genes are TRBV2 and TRBJ2-1; no clear D gene. The V end was cut by 6 bases, the J end by 9 bases, with 12 bases between. This CDR3 has 12 residues. The V gene's germline CDR1 is SNHLY and CDR2 FYNNEI. CDR3 DNA sequence: TGTGCCAGCAGCGCTGACCGAGGTGAGCAGTTCTTC. It translates to CASSADRGEQFF.

CDR3 sequence: CASSFSTGVDEQYF. In nucleotides, the CDR3 is TGTGCCAGCAGTTTTTCTACTGGAGTGGACGAGCAGTACTTC. V is TRBV27 and J is TRBJ2-7; D not certain. V was cut by 3 bases and J by 5 bases, with 14 bases left in between. The CDR3 extends over 14 amino acids. The germline V gene encodes CDR1 MNHEY and CDR2 SMNVEV (reference sequence).

This clone was counted a single time. DNA of the CDR3: TGTGCCAGCAGCCTAAGATTGGGAGGGTCGAACGGGGAAGGCTACACCTTC. This codes for CASSLRLGGSNGEGYTF. The chain joins TRBV5-5 to TRBJ1-2; no definite D call. Trimming removed 4 bases at V and 8 bases at J, with 27 bases between. Per germline, CDR1 SGHKS and CDR2 YYEKEE (reference sequence). The CDR3 spans 17 residues.

The CDR3 sequence: CAWKGTGDAGQYF. CDR3 coding DNA: TGTGCCTGGAAGGGGACAGGGGACGCCGGGCAGTACTTC. This chain joins TRBV30 and TRBJ2-7, with 10 bases that match TRBD1. Losses at the gene ends were 4 bases for V and 9 bases for J; bases not matched to a gene: 9. CDR1 and CDR2 (germline): GTSNPN, SVGIG (reference sequence). The CDR3 spans 13 residues. Full variable domain (missing parts from reference TRBV30 and TRBJ2-7): SQTIHQWPATLVQPVGSPLSLECTVEGTSNPNLYWYRQAAGRGLQLLFYSVGIGQISSEVPQNLSASRPQDRQFILSSKKLLLSDSGFYLCAWKGTGDAGQYFGPGTRLTVT.

V and J are TRBV5-1 and TRBJ1-1, with D maybe TRBD1 (5 bases). Trimming shortened V by 2 bases and J by 5 bases, and 16 bases separated the two germline ends. The CDR3 spans 15 residues. Germline-derived CDR1 and CDR2 are SGHRS and YFSETQ. For the CDR3, the DNA is TGCGCCAGCAGCTTCGGACACGGGCAGGCGACTGAAGCTTTCTTT. This gives the protein CASSFGHGQATEAFF.

V usage is TRBV3-1 (or the pseudogene TRBV3-2) and J usage is TRBJ2-7; 7 bases are a match to TRBD1. This CDR3 comprises 16 residues. With V trimmed by 1 base and J by 3 bases, 9 bases remained unmatched. Per germline, CDR1 LGHDT and CDR2 YNNKEL (reference sequence). The CDR3 DNA sequence: TGTGCCAGCAGCCAAGGATACGGGACAGCCCTCTACGAGCAGTACTTC. Translated: CASSQGYGTALYEQYF.

The chain links TRBV5-4 to TRBJ2-6; TRBD1 matches 9 bases. V lost 5 bases and J lost 1; bases outside the gene matches: 7. The germline CDR1 and CDR2 sequences are SGHNT and YYREEE (reference sequence). CDR3 size: 17 residues. CDR3 nucleotides: TGTGCCAGCAGTCGCGGGACAGGGTCGTCTGGGGCCAACGTCCTGACTTTC. This translates into CASSRGTGSSGANVLTF.

The chain joins TRBV4-1 to TRBJ2-7; D ambiguous. V was trimmed by 0 bases and J by 4 bases, leaving 4 bases between them. This CDR3 is 12 amino acids long. In germline, CDR1 is MGHRA, CDR2 YSYEKL. The CDR3 spells CASSQDRYEQYF. CDR3 DNA: TGCGCCAGCAGCCAAGATCGTTACGAGCAGTACTTC.

The chain combines TRBV5-5 with TRBJ2-1, with TRBD1 identical over 11 bases. V shed 3 bases, J shed 7 bases, and the junction held 6 bases outside the gene matches. This CDR3 spans 15 amino acids. The germline V gene encodes CDR1 SGHKS and CDR2 YYEKEE (reference sequence). The CDR3 region has the DNA TGTGCCAGCAGCTACGGACAGGGGGCAAGGAATGAGCAGTTCTTC. This sequence encodes CASSYGQGARNEQFF.

J is TRBJ2-1 and V is TRBV11-2, with D possibly TRBD2 on 6 matching bases. The CDR3 sequence is 15 residues long. The germline V gene encodes CDR1 SGHAT and CDR2 FQNNGV. V dropped 6 bases and J dropped 3 bases, with 15 bases sitting between them. The CDR3 region is CASRPSGTFYNEQFF. In nucleotides, the CDR3 is TGTGCCAGCAGACCCTCCGGGACTTTCTACAATGAGCAGTTCTTC.

The chain couples TRBV6-5 to TRBJ2-5; 9 bases line up with TRBD2. The CDR3 consists of 15 residues. Trimming took 0 bases from V and 6 from J; bases not matched to a gene: 5. The germline gives CDR1 MNHEY, CDR2 SVGAGI. The CDR3 nucleotides are TGTGCCAGCAGTTACTCGGGAGCGGGGGGAAAGACCCAGTACTTC. Encoded protein: CASSYSGAGGKTQYF.

This chain uses TRBV2 with TRBJ1-1; the match to TRBD1 covers 12 bases. Trimming removed 5 bases from V and 5 bases from J; junction bases left unmatched: 12. The CDR3 runs to 17 residues. Germline V gives CDR1 SNHLY, CDR2 FYNNEI. In nucleotides, the CDR3 is TGTGCCAGCAGTCCGGGACAGGGGGCGAGGAAAGGGACTGAAGCTTTCTTT. Its translation is CASSPGQGARKGTEAFF.

This clone has just one count. The V gene is TRBV2, the J gene TRBJ2-7, with D maybe TRBD2 (6 bases). With 6 bases removed from V and 0 bases from J, the gap between germline ends came to 15 bases. CDR1 is SNHLY and CDR2 is FYNNEI in the germline V gene. The CDR3 totals 15 residues. In DNA form, the CDR3 reads TGTGCCAGCAGCAGCGATCAGGGAGGCTCCTACGAGCAGTACTTC. Translated, it gives CASSSDQGGSYEQYF.

This clone occurred a few times. The chain carries TRBV5-1 and TRBJ2-2; TRBD2 matches at 7 bases. Germline-derived CDR1 and CDR2 are SGHRS and YFSETQ. V was clipped by 3 bases and J by 5 bases; unmatched bases: 10. The CDR3 covers 16 residues. The DNA for the CDR3 is TGCGCCAGCAGCTCGCGGGCTAGCGGAGTGACCGGGGAGCTGTTTTTT. Translation: CASSSRASGVTGELFF.

This clone has only a few counts. The chain joins TRBV10-3 to TRBJ2-1; 9 bases fit TRBD2. This CDR3 comprises 15 residues. The V gene's germline CDR1 is ENHRY and CDR2 SYGVKD. V was clipped by 5 bases and J by 1 base; unmatched bases: 3. Written as DNA, the CDR3 is TGTGCCATCAGTCAGACTAGCGGTTCCTACAATGAGCAGTTCTTC. This gives the protein CAISQTSGSYNEQFF.

The V and J genes are TRBV29-1 and TRBJ2-3; D perhaps matches TRBD2 (6 bases). This CDR3 has 11 residues. Germline V gene sequence: CDR1 SQVTM, CDR2 ANQGSEA. The CDR3 coding sequence is TGCAGTGCGGGGTACACAGATACGCAGTATTTT. Translating gives CSAGYTDTQYF.

The V gene is TRBV18, the J gene TRBJ1-2, with 9 bases that match TRBD1. The CDR3 runs 16 residues. After removal of 5 bases from V and 8 bases from J, the junction contained 15 bases not matched to a gene. Germline CDR1 reads KGHSH; CDR2 reads LQKENI. CDR3 loop: CASSAPEDRGKVGYTF. CDR3 in DNA: TGTGCCAGCTCAGCCCCCGAGGACAGGGGTAAGGTGGGCTACACCTTC.